This T cell receptor (beta chain) was recorded in a study of cytomegalovirus exposure and HLA in healthy donors. Study in general: The platform used for the roughly 110 validation repertoires matched that of the roughly 670 first-cohort repertoires, a later analysis reported. Study-wide points: A subsequent analysis found that TCR clusters from the first cohort also tended to co-occur in the 120 or so validation repertoires, with roughly 95% of cluster scores above 0. Reportedly, diagnosis of cytomegalovirus status by the classifier showed high specificity and sensitivity. In vitro, a few CMV-associated chains proved specific for CMV antigens.

TCRdb's copy holds only in-frame clones and misses some; the assay was immunoSEQ multiplex PCR. Among a few hundred thousand clones listed, roughly 85% were seen once. With regard to this clone: Its antigen is still unknown.

The sequenced sample consisted of PBMCs. The clonotype was recovered from a woman aged 18-29 years in good health and CMV-seronegative.

CDR3 residues: CASRTRGGRRLYNEQFF. Written as DNA, the CDR3 is TGTGCCAGCAGGACGAGGGGGGGGCGGAGACTCTACAATGAGCAGTTCTTC. The V call is TRBV13, the J call TRBJ2-1; maybe TRBD2 (7 bases). Germline CDR1 PRHDT, CDR2 FYEKMQ (reference sequence). Between the trimmed V and J ends, which lost 6 bases and 3 bases, there was a span of 21 bases. The CDR3 has 17 residues.